This T cell receptor beta chain was observed in a study of control samples from healthy donors and cancer patients. The CDR3 has 13 amino acids. Germline CDR1 and CDR2: SGHNT and YENEEA. V was clipped by 3 bases and J by 4 bases, with 9 bases between them. The protocol was immunoSEQ multiplex PCR, while the TCRdb copy is restricted to in-frame clones and leaves out a portion. The profile covers tens of thousands of clones, with over 85% appearing a single time and roughly 1.5% taken by the ten largest. V and J are TRBV11-3 and TRBJ2-5; possible D gene TRBD2, 5 bases. Material for sequencing was blood. The sequence was obtained from a young woman in good health. The CDR3 loop reads CASSFRRGETQYF. DNA of the CDR3: TGTGCCAGCAGCTTTAGACGGGGAGAGACCCAGTACTTC.